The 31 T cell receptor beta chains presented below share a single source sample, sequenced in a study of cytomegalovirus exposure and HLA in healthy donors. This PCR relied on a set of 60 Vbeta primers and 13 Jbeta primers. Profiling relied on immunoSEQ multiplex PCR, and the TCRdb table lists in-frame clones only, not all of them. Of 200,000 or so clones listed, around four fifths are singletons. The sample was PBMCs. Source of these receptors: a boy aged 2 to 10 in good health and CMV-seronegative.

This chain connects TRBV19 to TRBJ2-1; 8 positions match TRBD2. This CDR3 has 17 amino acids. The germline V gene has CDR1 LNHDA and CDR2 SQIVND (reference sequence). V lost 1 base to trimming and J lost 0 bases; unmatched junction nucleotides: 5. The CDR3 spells CASSIVGGRTSYNEQFF. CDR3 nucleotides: TGTGCCAGTAGTATAGTAGGCGGGAGGACCTCCTACAATGAGCAGTTCTTC. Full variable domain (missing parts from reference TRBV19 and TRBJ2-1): DGGITQSPKYLFRKEGQNVTLSCEQNLNHDAMYWYRQDPGQGLRLIYYSQIVNDFQKGDIAEGYSVSREKKESFPLTVTSAQKNPTAFYLCASSIVGGRTSYNEQFFGPGTRLTVL.

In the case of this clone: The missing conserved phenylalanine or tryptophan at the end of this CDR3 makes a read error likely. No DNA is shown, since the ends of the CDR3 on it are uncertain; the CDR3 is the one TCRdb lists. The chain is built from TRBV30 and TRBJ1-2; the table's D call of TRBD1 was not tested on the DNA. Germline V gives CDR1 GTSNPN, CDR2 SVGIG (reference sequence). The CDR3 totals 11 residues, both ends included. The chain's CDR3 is CAWSVPGQKNI.

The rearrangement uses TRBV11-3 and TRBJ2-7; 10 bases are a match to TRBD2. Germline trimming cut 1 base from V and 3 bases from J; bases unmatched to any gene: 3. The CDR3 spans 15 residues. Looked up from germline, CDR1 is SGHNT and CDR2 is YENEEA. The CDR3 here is CASSLGSSGGYEQYF. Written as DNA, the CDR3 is TGTGCCAGCAGCTTAGGTTCTAGCGGGGGCTACGAGCAGTACTTC.

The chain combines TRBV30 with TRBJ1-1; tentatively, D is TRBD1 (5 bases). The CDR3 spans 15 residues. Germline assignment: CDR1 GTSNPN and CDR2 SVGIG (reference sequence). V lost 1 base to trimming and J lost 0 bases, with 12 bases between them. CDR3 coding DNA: TGTGCCTGGAGTGAAAACAGGATCATGAACACTGAAGCTTTCTTT. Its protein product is CAWSENRIMNTEAFF.

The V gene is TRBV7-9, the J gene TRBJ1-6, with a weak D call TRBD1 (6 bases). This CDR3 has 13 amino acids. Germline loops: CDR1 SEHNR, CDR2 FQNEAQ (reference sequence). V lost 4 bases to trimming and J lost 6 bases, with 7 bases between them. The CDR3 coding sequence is TGTGCCAGCAGCTCGGACAGTAATTCACCCCTCCACTTT. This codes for CASSSDSNSPLHF.

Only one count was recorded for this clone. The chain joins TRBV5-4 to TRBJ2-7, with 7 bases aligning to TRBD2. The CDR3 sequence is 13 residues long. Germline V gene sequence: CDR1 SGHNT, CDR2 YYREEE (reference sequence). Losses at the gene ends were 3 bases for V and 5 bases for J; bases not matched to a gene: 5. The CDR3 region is CASSSPRGDEQYF. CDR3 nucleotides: TGTGCCAGCAGCTCACCTCGGGGGGACGAGCAGTACTTC.

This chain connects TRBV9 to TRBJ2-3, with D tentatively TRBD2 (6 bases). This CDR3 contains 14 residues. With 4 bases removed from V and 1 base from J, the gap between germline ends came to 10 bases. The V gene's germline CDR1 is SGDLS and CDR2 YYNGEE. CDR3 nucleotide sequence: TGTGCCAGCAGCAACCAGCGGGGCACAGATACGCAGTATTTT. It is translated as CASSNQRGTDTQYF. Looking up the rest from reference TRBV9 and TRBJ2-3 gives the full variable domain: DSGVTQTPKHLITATGQRVTLRCSPRSGDLSVYWYQQSLDQGLQFLIQYYNGEERAKGNILERFSAQQFPDLHSELNLSSLELGDSALYFCASSNQRGTDTQYFGPGTRLTVL.

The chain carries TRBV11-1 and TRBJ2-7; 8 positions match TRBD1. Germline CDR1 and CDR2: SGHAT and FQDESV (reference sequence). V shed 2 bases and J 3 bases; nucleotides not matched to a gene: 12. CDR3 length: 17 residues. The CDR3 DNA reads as TGTGCCAGCAGCTTATTAGGCTCCAGGACAGGGATCTACGAGCAGTACTTC. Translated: CASSLLGSRTGIYEQYF.

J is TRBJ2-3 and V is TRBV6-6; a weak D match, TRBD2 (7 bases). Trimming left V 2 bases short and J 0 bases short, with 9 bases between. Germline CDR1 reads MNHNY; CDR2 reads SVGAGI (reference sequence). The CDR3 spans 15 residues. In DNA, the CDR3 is TGTGCCAGCAGTTACGGCGGGGGCAGCACAGATACGCAGTATTTT. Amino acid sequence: CASSYGGGSTDTQYF.

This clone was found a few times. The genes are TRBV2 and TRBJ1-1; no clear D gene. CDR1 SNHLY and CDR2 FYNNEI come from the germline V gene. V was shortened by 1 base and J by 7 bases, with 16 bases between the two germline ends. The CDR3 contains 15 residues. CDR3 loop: CASSEGRRVGGEAFF. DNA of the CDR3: TGTGCCAGCAGTGAAGGCCGCCGGGTTGGTGGTGAAGCTTTCTTT.

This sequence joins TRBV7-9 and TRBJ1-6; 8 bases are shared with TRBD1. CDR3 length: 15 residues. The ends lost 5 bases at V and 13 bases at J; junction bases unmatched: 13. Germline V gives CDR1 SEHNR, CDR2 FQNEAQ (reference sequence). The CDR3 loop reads CASSNLTGVPWPLHF. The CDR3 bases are TGTGCCAGCAGCAACTTGACAGGGGTCCCTTGGCCCCTCCACTTT.

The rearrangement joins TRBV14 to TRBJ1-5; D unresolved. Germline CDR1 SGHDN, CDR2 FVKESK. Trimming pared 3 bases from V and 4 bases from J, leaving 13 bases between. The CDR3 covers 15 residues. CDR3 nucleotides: TGTGCCAGCAGCCAGGCCGGCGGGAATAATCAGCCCCAGCATTTT. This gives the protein CASSQAGGNNQPQHF. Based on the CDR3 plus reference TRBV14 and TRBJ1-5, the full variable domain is EAGVTQFPSHSVIEKGQTVTLRCDPISGHDNLYWYRRVMGKEIKFLLHFVKESKQDESGMPNNRFLAERTGGTYSTLKVQPAELEDSGVYFCASSQAGGNNQPQHFGDGTRLSIL.

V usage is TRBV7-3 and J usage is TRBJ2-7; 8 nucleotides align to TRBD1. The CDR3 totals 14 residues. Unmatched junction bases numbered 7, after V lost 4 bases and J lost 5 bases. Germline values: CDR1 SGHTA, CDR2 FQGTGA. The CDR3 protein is CASSSQDRADEQYF. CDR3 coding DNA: TGTGCCAGCAGCTCCCAGGACAGGGCCGACGAGCAGTACTTC.

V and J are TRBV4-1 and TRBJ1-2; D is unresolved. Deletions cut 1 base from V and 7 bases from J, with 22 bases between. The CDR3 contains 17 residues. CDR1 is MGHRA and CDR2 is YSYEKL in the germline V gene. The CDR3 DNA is TGCGCCAGCAGCCAAGTTATTGGCGGGGAAGGATCGGGTGGCTACACCTTC. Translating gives CASSQVIGGEGSGGYTF.

In DNA, the CDR3 is TGTGCCAGCAGTTCACAGGGGGCTCTAGCTTTCTTT. It specifies CASSSQGALAFF. V gene TRBV28 combines with J gene TRBJ1-1; 9 bases align to TRBD1. With V trimmed by 4 bases and J by 10 bases, 4 bases remained unmatched. Germline loops: CDR1 MDHEN, CDR2 SYDVKM. The CDR3 consists of 12 residues. Filled out from reference TRBV28 and TRBJ1-1, the complete variable domain reads DVKVTQSSRYLVKRTGEKVFLECVQDMDHENMFWYRQDPGLGLRLIYFSYDVKMKEKGDIPEGYSVSREKKERFSLILESASTNQTSMYLCASSSQGALAFFGQGTRLTVV.

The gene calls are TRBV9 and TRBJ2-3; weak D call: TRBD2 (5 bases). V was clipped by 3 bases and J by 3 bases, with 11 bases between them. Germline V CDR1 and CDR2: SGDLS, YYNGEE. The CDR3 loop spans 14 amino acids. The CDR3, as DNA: TGTGCCAGCAGCGCAGAGGGCGGAACAGATACGCAGTATTTT. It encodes CASSAEGGTDTQYF.

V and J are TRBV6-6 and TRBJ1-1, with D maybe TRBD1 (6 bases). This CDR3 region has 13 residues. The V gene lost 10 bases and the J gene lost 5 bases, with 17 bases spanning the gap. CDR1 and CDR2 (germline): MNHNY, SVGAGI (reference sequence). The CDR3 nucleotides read TGTGCCACCGACCCGGGCAGGGGAACTGAAGCTTTCTTT. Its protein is CATDPGRGTEAFF.

The CDR3 coding sequence is TGTGCCAGCAGCTACCGGACTAGCGGAGTCGCAGTGGGAACCGGGGAGCTGTTTTTT. Translation gives CASSYRTSGVAVGTGELFF. V gene TRBV7-8 combines with J gene TRBJ2-2; 10 nucleotides line up with TRBD2. V was clipped by 4 bases and J by 5 bases; unmatched bases: 16. The V gene's germline CDR1 is SGHVS and CDR2 FQNEAQ. The CDR3 covers 19 residues.

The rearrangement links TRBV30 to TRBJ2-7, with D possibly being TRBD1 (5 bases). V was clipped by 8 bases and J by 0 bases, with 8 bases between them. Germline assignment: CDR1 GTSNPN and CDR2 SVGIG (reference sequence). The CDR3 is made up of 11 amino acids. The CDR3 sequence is CAQGHSYEQYF. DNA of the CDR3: TGTGCCCAGGGTCACTCCTACGAGCAGTACTTC.

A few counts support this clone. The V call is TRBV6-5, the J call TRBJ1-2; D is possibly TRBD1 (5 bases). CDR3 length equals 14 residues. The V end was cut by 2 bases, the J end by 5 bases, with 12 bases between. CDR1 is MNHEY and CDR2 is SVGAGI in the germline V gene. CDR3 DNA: TGTGCCAGCAGTTACGCGTCCGGGGGATATGGCTACACCTTC. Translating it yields CASSYASGGYGYTF.

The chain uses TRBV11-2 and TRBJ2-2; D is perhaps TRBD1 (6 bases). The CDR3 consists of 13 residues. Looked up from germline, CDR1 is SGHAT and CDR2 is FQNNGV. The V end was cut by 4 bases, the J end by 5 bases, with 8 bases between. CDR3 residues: CASSSQGTGELFF. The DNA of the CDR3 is TGTGCCAGCAGCTCCCAGGGGACCGGGGAGCTGTTTTTT.

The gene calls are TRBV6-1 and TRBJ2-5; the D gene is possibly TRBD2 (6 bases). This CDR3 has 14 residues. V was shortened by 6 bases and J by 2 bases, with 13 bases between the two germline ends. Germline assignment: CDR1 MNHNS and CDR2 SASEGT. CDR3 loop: CASSGLQNQETQYF. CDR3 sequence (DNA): TGTGCCAGCAGCGGACTACAAAATCAAGAGACCCAGTACTTC.

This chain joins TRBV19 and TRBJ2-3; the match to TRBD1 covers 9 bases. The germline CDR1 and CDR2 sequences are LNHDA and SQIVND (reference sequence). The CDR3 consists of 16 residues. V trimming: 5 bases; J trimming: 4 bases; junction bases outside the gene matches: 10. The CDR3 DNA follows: TGTGCCAGTAGTCTCACAGGGGGCTCCCTCCCAGATACGCAGTATTTT. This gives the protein CASSLTGGSLPDTQYF.

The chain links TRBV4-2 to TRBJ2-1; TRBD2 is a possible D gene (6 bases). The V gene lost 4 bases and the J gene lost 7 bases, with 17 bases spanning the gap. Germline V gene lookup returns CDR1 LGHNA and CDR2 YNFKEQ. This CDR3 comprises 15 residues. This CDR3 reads CASSPRGSSLNEQFF. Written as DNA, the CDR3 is TGTGCCAGCAGCCCGCGGGGTTCATCCCTTAATGAGCAGTTCTTC.

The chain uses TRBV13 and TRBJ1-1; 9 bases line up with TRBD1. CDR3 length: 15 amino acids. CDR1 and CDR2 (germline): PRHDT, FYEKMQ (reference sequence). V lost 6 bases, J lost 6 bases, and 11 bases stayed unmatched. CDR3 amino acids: CASSFPTGGTAEAFF. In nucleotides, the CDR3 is TGTGCCAGCAGTTTTCCGACAGGGGGGACCGCTGAAGCTTTCTTT.

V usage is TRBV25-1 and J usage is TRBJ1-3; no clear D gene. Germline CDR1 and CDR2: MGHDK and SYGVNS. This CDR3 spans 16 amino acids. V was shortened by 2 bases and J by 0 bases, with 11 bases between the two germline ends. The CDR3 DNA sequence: TGTGCCAGCAGTGAAAGCCGACTGCACTCTGGAAACACCATATATTTT. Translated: CASSESRLHSGNTIYF.

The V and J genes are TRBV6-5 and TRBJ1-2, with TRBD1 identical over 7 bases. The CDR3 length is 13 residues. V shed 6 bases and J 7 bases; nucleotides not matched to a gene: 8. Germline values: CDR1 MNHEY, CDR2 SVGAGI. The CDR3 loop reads CASREYRGLGYTF. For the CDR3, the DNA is TGTGCCAGCAGGGAATACAGGGGTCTTGGCTACACCTTC.

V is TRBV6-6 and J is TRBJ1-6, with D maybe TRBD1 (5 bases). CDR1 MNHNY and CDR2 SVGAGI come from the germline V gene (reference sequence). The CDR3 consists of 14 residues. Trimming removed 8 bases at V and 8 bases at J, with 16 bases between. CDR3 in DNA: TGTGCCAGCGATCGGAGGGGATCGGATTCACCCCTCCACTTT. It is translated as CASDRRGSDSPLHF.

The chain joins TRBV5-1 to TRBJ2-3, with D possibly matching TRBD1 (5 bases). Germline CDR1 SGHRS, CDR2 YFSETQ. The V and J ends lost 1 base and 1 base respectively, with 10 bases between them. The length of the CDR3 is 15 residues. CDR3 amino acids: CASSLSVGGTDTQYF. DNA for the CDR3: TGCGCCAGCAGCTTGTCAGTAGGGGGCACAGATACGCAGTATTTT.

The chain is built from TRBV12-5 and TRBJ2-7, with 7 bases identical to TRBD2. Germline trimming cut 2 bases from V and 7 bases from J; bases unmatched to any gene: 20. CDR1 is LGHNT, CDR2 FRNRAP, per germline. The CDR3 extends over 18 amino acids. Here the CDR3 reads CASGLSPNWERGPAEQYF. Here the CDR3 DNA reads TGTGCTAGTGGTTTGTCTCCAAATTGGGAGCGGGGTCCCGCGGAGCAGTACTTC.

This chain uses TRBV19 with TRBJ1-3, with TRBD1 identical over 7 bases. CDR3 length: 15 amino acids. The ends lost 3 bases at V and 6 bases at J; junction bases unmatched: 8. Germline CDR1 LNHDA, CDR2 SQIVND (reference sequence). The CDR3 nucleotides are TGTGCCAGTAGTATTGGGGACAGCACGGTAAACACCATATATTTT. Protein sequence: CASSIGDSTVNTIYF.